This entry features one TCR beta chain sequence. Its antigen is still unknown. This sample is part of a study of shared clonotypes between healthy human individuals. Findings of the study overall: Relative to clonotypes present in all four donors, those not shared had lower generation probabilities. Limitation of the genetic and exposure-history diversity represented came from the few donors. The sampled material consisted only of blood, and tissue repertoires are likely to differ.

Several immunoSEQ 96-well plates shared each subset's DNA, each plate a replicate. Clones were read by immunoSEQ multiplex PCR, and TCRdb kept only the in-frame ones, dropping some. In the table there are almost 750,000 clones, just under 75% of which are singletons. Germline values: CDR1 SGHRS, CDR2 YFSETQ. The ends lost 0 bases at V and 0 bases at J; junction bases unmatched: 11. The CDR3 totals 19 residues. This clonotype originated in a woman aged 30 to 39 in good health. Sequencing was carried out using memory CD4+ T cells sorted from blood. As to subset: CD45RA-negative fraction. This chain links TRBV5-1 with TRBJ2-3, with 9 bases matching TRBD2. CDR3 bases: TGCGCCAGCAGCTTGGTTCGTAGCGGGAGTTTGTTTAGCACAGATACGCAGTATTTT. This gives the protein CASSLVRSGSLFSTDTQYF. Full variable domain (remainder filled in from reference TRBV5-1 and TRBJ2-3): KAGVTQTPRYLIKTRGQQVTLSCSPISGHRSVSWYQQTPGQGLQFLFEYFSETQRNKGNFPGRFSGRQFSNSRSEMNVSTLELGDSALYLCASSLVRSGSLFSTDTQYFGPGTRLTVL.